The 30 T cell receptor beta chains presented below share a single source sample, sequenced in a study of blood T cell repertoires in COVID-19. Only in-frame clones appear in the TCRdb table, and some are missing; sequencing was by immunoSEQ multiplex PCR. Counted here are approximately 320,000 clones, about 87% occurring once; the ten biggest clones make up more than 8.5%. What was sequenced was PBMCs or T cells enriched from blood (not recorded which). Receptors originate from a woman under 30 who had recovered from COVID-19.

This clone was counted a single time. V is TRBV4-3 and J is TRBJ1-1; D unclear. The germline V and J ends were trimmed by 0 bases and 2 bases, with 13 bases remaining between them. CDR3 size: 16 residues. Germline V gene lookup returns CDR1 LGHNA and CDR2 YSLEER. The CDR3 here is CASSQDMVTYNTEAFF. CDR3 in DNA: TGCGCCAGCAGCCAAGATATGGTAACTTATAACACTGAAGCTTTCTTT.

The V call is TRBV20-1, the J call TRBJ1-1; 7 bases align to TRBD1. J was trimmed by 0 bases and V by 3 bases; bases with no gene match: 10. This CDR3 spans 16 amino acids. Germline CDR1 and CDR2: DFQATT and SNEGSKA (reference sequence). CDR3 sequence (DNA): TGCAGTGCTAGTCCCCTAAGGGGGCCCCTGAACACTGAAGCTTTCTTT. It encodes CSASPLRGPLNTEAFF.

The rearrangement joins TRBV7-9 to TRBJ2-7; 9 bases agree with TRBD2. The V and J ends lost 3 bases and 5 bases, in that order; junction bases with no gene match: 5. This CDR3 is built from 14 residues. CDR1 and CDR2 (germline): SEHNR, FQNEAQ (reference sequence). The CDR3 region has the DNA TGTGCCAGCAGCTTGTTCTTAGCGGGAGACGAGCAGTACTTC. Translation: CASSLFLAGDEQYF.

This chain connects TRBV25-1 to TRBJ2-2; D is perhaps TRBD1 (5 bases). The CDR3 consists of 16 residues. Germline assignment: CDR1 MGHDK and CDR2 SYGVNS. Trimming cost V 4 bases and J 1 base, with 13 bases left between them. Here the CDR3 DNA reads TGTGCCAGCAGTGTCTCTGGACACGGGAACACCGGGGAGCTGTTTTTT. Encoded protein: CASSVSGHGNTGELFF. Combining the CDR3 with reference TRBV25-1 and TRBJ2-2 gives the whole variable domain EADIYQTPRYLVIGTGKKITLECSQTMGHDKMYWYQQDPGMELHLIHYSYGVNSTEKGDLSSESTVSRIRTEHFPLTLESARPSHTSQYLCASSVSGHGNTGELFFGEGSRLTVL.

The chain is built from TRBV27 and TRBJ2-7; TRBD1 aligns across 9 bases. The CDR3 length is 15 residues. Per the germline V gene, CDR1 is MNHEY and CDR2 is SMNVEV (reference sequence). Trimming removed 3 bases from V and 6 bases from J; junction bases left unmatched: 9. In DNA form, the CDR3 reads TGTGCCAGCAGTTTGGCCGGGACAGGGAGGGTCGAGCAGTACTTC. Residues: CASSLAGTGRVEQYF.

V and J are TRBV11-2 and TRBJ1-3, with a weak D call TRBD1 (6 bases). V was pared by 5 bases and J by 0 bases, with 20 bases between. The CDR3 totals 18 residues. Germline V gene data show CDR1 as SGHAT and CDR2 as FQNNGV. The DNA for the CDR3 is TGTGCCAGCAGCCGCCGGAGCCGGGACACTTACTCTGGAAACACCATATATTTT. Its protein is CASSRRSRDTYSGNTIYF.

The chain has TRBV11-2 and TRBJ2-4; D is undetermined. The length of the CDR3 is 12 residues. V was trimmed by 2 bases and J by 8 bases, leaving 7 bases between them. Germline assignment: CDR1 SGHAT and CDR2 FQNNGV. The CDR3 loop reads CASSLNEDIQYF. CDR3 DNA: TGTGCCAGCAGCTTAAATGAGGACATTCAGTACTTC.

The J gene is TRBJ1-1, the V gene TRBV6-6; a possible D gene is TRBD1 (5 bases). The germline CDR1 and CDR2 sequences are MNHNY and SVGAGI (reference sequence). The CDR3 is 12 residues long. Trimming took 7 bases from V and 5 from J, leaving 11 bases between them. CDR3 sequence: CASTHQGTEAFF. The DNA for the CDR3 is TGTGCCAGCACTCACCAGGGAACTGAAGCTTTCTTT.

This sequence joins TRBV19 and TRBJ2-1, with TRBD2 identical over 7 bases. This CDR3 is 14 amino acids long. The V gene end was trimmed by 3 bases and the J gene end by 5 bases; junction bases not matched to a gene: 4. Germline-derived CDR1 and CDR2 are LNHDA and SQIVND (reference sequence). The CDR3 bases are TGTGCCAGTAGTATTCGGCTAGCGGACAATGAGCAGTTCTTC. Translated: CASSIRLADNEQFF.

The chain has TRBV5-5 and TRBJ2-7; maybe TRBD2 (6 bases). The CDR3 has 16 residues. V lost 0 bases and J lost 4, with 17 bases in between. From germline, CDR1 is SGHKS and CDR2 YYEKEE (reference sequence). In DNA, the CDR3 is TGTGCCAGCAGCTTGGGTCCGTTTACGGGGGATTACGAGCAGTACTTC. Protein sequence: CASSLGPFTGDYEQYF.

This rearrangement joins TRBV2 to TRBJ1-2; weak D call: TRBD1 (5 bases). The CDR3 contains 14 residues. The V end lost 5 bases, the J end lost 4 bases, and 14 bases lay between the germline ends. Per the germline V gene, CDR1 is SNHLY and CDR2 is FYNNEI. CDR3 loop: CASSKGQTLYGYTF. As DNA, the CDR3 is TGTGCCAGCAGTAAGGGGCAGACTCTCTATGGCTACACCTTC. Drawing the rest from reference TRBV2 and TRBJ1-2, the complete variable domain is EPEVTQTPSHQVTQMGQEVILRCVPISNHLYFYWYRQILGQKVEFLVSFYNNEISEKSEIFDDQFSVERPDGSNFTLKIRSTKLEDSAMYFCASSKGQTLYGYTFGSGTRLTVV.

The CDR3 sequence: CASKGPGANYGYTF. The CDR3 DNA follows: TGCGCCAGCAAGGGGCCAGGGGCAAACTATGGCTACACCTTC. The V gene is TRBV4-3, the J gene TRBJ1-2, with D possibly TRBD1 on 6 matching bases. With 7 bases removed from V and 2 bases from J, the gap between germline ends came to 14 bases. CDR1 and CDR2 (germline): LGHNA, YSLEER. The CDR3 has 14 amino acids.

This clone came up a few times. The chain uses TRBV10-3 and TRBJ2-5; TRBD2 might be the D (5 bases). Trimming cost V 3 bases and J 2 bases, with 19 bases left between them. The CDR3 is made up of 17 amino acids. Germline V lookup: CDR1 ENHRY, CDR2 SYGVKD. The CDR3, as DNA: TGTGCCATCAGTGACTGGGCGGGCCAGTATAATCAAGAGACCCAGTACTTC. It yields the protein CAISDWAGQYNQETQYF.

The chain combines TRBV19 with TRBJ1-4; D uncertain. The V end lost 7 bases, the J end lost 8 bases, and 17 bases lay between the germline ends. The CDR3 consists of 14 residues. Germline lookup yields CDR1 LNHDA and CDR2 SQIVND (reference sequence). Here the CDR3 reads CASTSPGIEEKLFF. CDR3 nucleotide sequence: TGTGCCAGTACCTCCCCGGGGATCGAGGAAAAACTGTTTTTT.

This chain connects TRBV5-1 to TRBJ2-7, with 9 bases matching TRBD1. V dropped 2 bases and J dropped 7; count of bases not matched to a gene: 7. The CDR3 has 14 amino acids. Germline CDR1 is SGHRS and CDR2 is YFSETQ. The CDR3 loop reads CASSFGTGTREQYF. CDR3 DNA sequence: TGCGCCAGCAGCTTCGGGACAGGGACTCGGGAGCAGTACTTC. Combining the CDR3 with reference TRBV5-1 and TRBJ2-7 gives the whole variable domain KAGVTQTPRYLIKTRGQQVTLSCSPISGHRSVSWYQQTPGQGLQFLFEYFSETQRNKGNFPGRFSGRQFSNSRSEMNVSTLELGDSALYLCASSFGTGTREQYFGPGTRLTVT.

The CDR3 DNA is TGTGCCAGCAGCCGAGACAGCTTACAGTACTTC. Protein: CASSRDSLQYF. J is TRBJ2-7 and V is TRBV7-9, with D perhaps TRBD1 (5 bases). This CDR3 is 11 amino acids long. V was pared by 5 bases and J by 10 bases, with 12 bases between. Germline V gives CDR1 SEHNR, CDR2 FQNEAQ (reference sequence). The full variable domain, completed using reference TRBV7-9 and TRBJ2-7, is DTGVSQNPRHKITKRGQNVTFRCDPISEHNRLYWYRQTLGQGPEFLTYFQNEAQLEKSRLLSDRFSAERPKGSFSTLEIQRTEQGDSAMYLCASSRDSLQYFGPGTRLTVT.

The V call is TRBV12-3 or TRBV12-4, the J call TRBJ1-2, with D possibly being TRBD1 (5 bases). The V end was cut by 3 bases, the J end by 7 bases, with 12 bases between. The CDR3 is made up of 13 amino acids. The CDR3 protein is CASSFPGLRGYTF. The CDR3, as DNA: TGTGCCAGCAGTTTCCCAGGGCTTCGTGGCTACACCTTC.

This clone was seen just once. The chain uses TRBV7-2 and TRBJ2-7, with a tentative D call TRBD2 (5 bases). This CDR3 spans 15 amino acids. Germline assignment: CDR1 SGHTA and CDR2 FQGNSA. V gave up 5 bases and J gave up 3 bases, with 17 bases separating them. The CDR3 loop is CASSLAASNNYEQYF. In DNA, the CDR3 is TGTGCCAGCAGCCTGGCGGCTAGCAATAACTACGAGCAGTACTTC.

A single count supports this clone. CDR3 sequence (DNA): TGTGCCAGCAGTGAAGAGGCCCTAGCGGGCAATGAGCAGTTCTTC. Its protein product is CASSEEALAGNEQFF. This chain uses TRBV2 with TRBJ2-1, with 8 bases matching TRBD2. From germline, CDR1 is SNHLY and CDR2 FYNNEI. V dropped 1 base and J dropped 6; count of bases not matched to a gene: 5. The CDR3 has 15 amino acids.

This chain uses TRBV19 with TRBJ1-6; maybe TRBD1 (5 bases). With 5 bases removed from V and 9 bases from J, the gap between germline ends came to 17 bases. The CDR3 is 15 amino acids. Looked up from germline, CDR1 is LNHDA and CDR2 is SQIVND (reference sequence). In DNA form, the CDR3 reads TGTGCCAGTAGTTCCCAGGGAACATACGCTTCACCCCTCCACTTT. It yields the protein CASSSQGTYASPLHF.

The gene calls are TRBV28 and TRBJ2-7, with D unresolved. Trimming took 3 bases from V and 6 from J, leaving 18 bases between them. CDR1 is MDHEN and CDR2 is SYDVKM in the germline V gene. CDR3 length equals 15 residues. The CDR3 region has the DNA TGTGCCAGCAGTTTCAATGGGCTCGTGCCCCCCGAGCAGTACTTC. Protein sequence: CASSFNGLVPPEQYF. The whole variable domain, filled in from reference TRBV28 and TRBJ2-7, reads DVKVTQSSRYLVKRTGEKVFLECVQDMDHENMFWYRQDPGLGLRLIYFSYDVKMKEKGDIPEGYSVSREKKERFSLILESASTNQTSMYLCASSFNGLVPPEQYFGPGTRLTVT.

J is TRBJ1-2 and V is TRBV6-5, with D hard to call. The CDR3 runs to 11 residues. Germline V gives CDR1 MNHEY, CDR2 SVGAGI. Deletions cut 6 bases from V and 13 bases from J, with 15 bases between. CDR3: CASRRDTQSTF. Here the CDR3 DNA reads TGTGCCAGCAGGCGAGACACGCAGAGCACCTTC.

The rearrangement joins TRBV19 to TRBJ1-3; D is perhaps TRBD1 (6 bases). The CDR3 length is 16 residues. Germline V gives CDR1 LNHDA, CDR2 SQIVND (reference sequence). Deletions cut 7 bases from V and 2 bases from J, with 18 bases between. The CDR3 DNA follows: TGTGCCAGTACCGAGCGGGGGGCTCCTCCTGGAAACACCATATATTTT. Its protein product is CASTERGAPPGNTIYF.

The chain employs TRBV7-2 and TRBJ1-6; D unresolved. The V end was cut by 5 bases, the J end by 7 bases, with 6 bases between. Germline loops: CDR1 SGHTA, CDR2 FQGNSA. The CDR3 covers 12 residues. The CDR3: CASSRRNSPLHF. The CDR3 coding sequence is TGTGCCAGCAGCCGCAGAAATTCACCCCTCCACTTT.

The rearrangement uses TRBV11-2 and TRBJ2-2, with TRBD2 matching over 8 bases. V trimming: 5 bases; J trimming: 14 bases; junction bases outside the gene matches: 7. Germline V gene data show CDR1 as SGHAT and CDR2 as FQNNGV. There are 12 residues in the CDR3. The CDR3 DNA follows: TGTGCCAGCAGCGTCAGCGGGGGCGGTCTGTTTTTT. Translated: CASSVSGGGLFF.

This chain connects TRBV9 to TRBJ2-1; 12 nucleotides match TRBD2. In germline, CDR1 is SGDLS, CDR2 YYNGEE. This CDR3 contains 15 residues. V lost 5 bases to trimming and J lost 8 bases; unmatched junction nucleotides: 8. The CDR3 protein is CASSATSGSYDEQFF. Written as DNA, the CDR3 is TGTGCCAGCAGTGCGACTAGCGGGAGTTACGATGAGCAGTTCTTC. Together with reference TRBV9 and TRBJ2-1, the CDR3 gives the full variable domain: DSGVTQTPKHLITATGQRVTLRCSPRSGDLSVYWYQQSLDQGLQFLIQYYNGEERAKGNILERFSAQQFPDLHSELNLSSLELGDSALYFCASSATSGSYDEQFFGPGTRLTVL.

This clone was seen once. This rearrangement joins TRBV7-2 to TRBJ2-2; 9 nucleotides agree with TRBD2. V dropped 1 base and J dropped 7; count of bases not matched to a gene: 7. The CDR3 runs to 16 residues. Germline V lookup: CDR1 SGHTA, CDR2 FQGNSA. DNA of the CDR3: TGTGCCAGCAGCTTAGAGGCTAGCGGGGTAATCGGGGAGCTGTTTTTT. Translating it yields CASSLEASGVIGELFF.

The chain joins TRBV7-8 to TRBJ1-6; D is unclear. Germline V gene sequence: CDR1 SGHVS, CDR2 FQNEAQ. This CDR3 is 15 amino acids long. The V end lost 5 bases, the J end lost 7 bases, and 15 bases lay between the germline ends. The CDR3 here is CASSARTRENSPLHF. The DNA of the CDR3 is TGTGCCAGCAGCGCCCGGACGCGGGAGAATTCACCCCTCCACTTT.

The rearrangement uses TRBV28 and TRBJ2-3; maybe TRBD1 (5 bases). CDR1 and CDR2 from the germline V gene are MDHEN and SYDVKM. The CDR3 runs to 14 residues. The V end was cut by 3 bases, the J end by 1 base, with 8 bases between. The CDR3 nucleotides read TGTGCCAGCAGTTTCGACAGTCGCACAGATACGCAGTATTTT. It specifies CASSFDSRTDTQYF.

The chain uses TRBV19 and TRBJ1-1, with 7 bases identical to TRBD1. The CDR3 runs 13 residues. Germline CDR1 is LNHDA and CDR2 is SQIVND (reference sequence). The V and J ends lost 5 bases and 0 bases, in that order; junction bases with no gene match: 0. CDR3 loop: CASSGTVNTEAFF. CDR3 coding DNA: TGTGCCAGTAGTGGGACAGTGAACACTGAAGCTTTCTTT.